The 12 T cell receptor beta chains listed next were all sequenced from one sample in a study of blood T cell repertoires in COVID-19. Assay: immunoSEQ multiplex PCR; the TCRdb copy retains only in-frame clones and omits some. The sample holds about 440,000 clones; roughly 88% are singletons and the top ten take under 0.7%. Specimen: PBMCs or T cells enriched from blood (not recorded which). These receptors were taken from a man between 18 and 29 years old who had recovered from COVID-19.

The gene calls are TRBV15 and TRBJ2-7; no clear D gene. The CDR3 has 12 residues. The V and J ends lost 5 bases and 7 bases respectively, with 12 bases between them. Germline lookup yields CDR1 LNHNV and CDR2 YYDKDF (reference sequence). The chain's CDR3 is CATSGNNMEQYF. The CDR3 DNA follows: TGTGCCACCAGCGGTAACAATATGGAGCAGTACTTC.

The chain employs TRBV3-1 (or the pseudogene TRBV3-2) and TRBJ1-2; D unclear. The V end lost 3 bases, the J end lost 1 base, and 12 bases lay between the germline ends. The germline gives CDR1 LGHDT, CDR2 YNNKEL (reference sequence). The CDR3 covers 15 residues. CDR3 nucleotide sequence: TGTGCCAGCAGCCATCTGGAGAGGGTTAACTATGGCTACACCTTC. Amino acids: CASSHLERVNYGYTF.

V gene TRBV6-1 combines with J gene TRBJ1-1; D gene uncertain. V was trimmed by 2 bases and J by 0 bases, leaving 7 bases between them. Germline values: CDR1 MNHNS, CDR2 SASEGT. This CDR3 has 14 amino acids. The CDR3 is CASSELLLNTEAFF. The CDR3 nucleotides read TGTGCCAGCAGTGAACTACTACTGAACACTGAAGCTTTCTTT.

This chain links TRBV28 with TRBJ1-1, with 9 positions matching TRBD1. From germline, CDR1 is MDHEN and CDR2 SYDVKM. With V trimmed by 5 bases and J by 11 bases, 12 bases remained unmatched. CDR3 size: 14 residues. CDR3 sequence (DNA): TGTGCCAGCAGTAGTCCTTACAGGGGGCAAGACGCTTTCTTT. Translating it yields CASSSPYRGQDAFF.

The CDR3 DNA reads as TGTGCCAGCAGCCCACTAGCGGGGGATTGGAAGCAGTACTTC. Its translation is CASSPLAGDWKQYF. This chain joins TRBV7-9 and TRBJ2-7, with TRBD2 matching over 11 bases. Losses at the gene ends were 5 bases for V and 8 bases for J; bases not matched to a gene: 8. The CDR3 covers 14 residues. Looked up from germline, CDR1 is SEHNR and CDR2 is FQNEAQ (reference sequence).

The chain recombines TRBV4-1 with TRBJ1-1; a weak D match, TRBD1 (6 bases). In germline, CDR1 is MGHRA, CDR2 YSYEKL. V lost 0 bases, J lost 0 bases, and 17 bases lay in between. The CDR3 contains 18 residues. As DNA, the CDR3 is TGCGCCAGCAGCCAAGATGAGGGGGGGCGGGATATGAACACTGAAGCTTTCTTT. This gives the protein CASSQDEGGRDMNTEAFF.

This chain connects TRBV19 to TRBJ1-5; D gene unclear. Looked up from germline, CDR1 is LNHDA and CDR2 is SQIVND (reference sequence). The V end was cut by 7 bases, the J end by 4 bases, with 14 bases between. This CDR3 spans 14 amino acids. The CDR3 DNA reads TGTGCCAGTAACACCGGGAAAAAGAATCAGCCCCAGCATTTT. This gives the protein CASNTGKKNQPQHF. Drawing the rest from reference TRBV19 and TRBJ1-5, the complete variable domain is DGGITQSPKYLFRKEGQNVTLSCEQNLNHDAMYWYRQDPGQGLRLIYYSQIVNDFQKGDIAEGYSVSREKKESFPLTVTSAQKNPTAFYLCASNTGKKNQPQHFGDGTRLSIL.

V and J are TRBV5-5 and TRBJ2-1; TRBD2 might be the D (5 bases). The CDR3 is 16 amino acids. V was cut by 6 bases and J by 6 bases, with 22 bases left in between. The germline gives CDR1 SGHKS, CDR2 YYEKEE (reference sequence). CDR3 DNA: TGTGCCAGCAACGCCATCCGTGGCGGGCGACCCAATGAGCAGTTCTTC. It yields the protein CASNAIRGGRPNEQFF.

The J gene is TRBJ2-1, the V gene TRBV6-5; 9 nucleotides align to TRBD2. CDR1 is MNHEY and CDR2 is SVGAGI in the germline V gene. After removal of 4 bases from V and 8 bases from J, the junction contained 9 bases not matched to a gene. The CDR3 covers 15 residues. CDR3 residues: CASSSPGLAKDEQFF. CDR3 in DNA: TGTGCCAGCAGTTCCCCGGGACTAGCTAAGGATGAGCAGTTCTTC.

V is TRBV19 and J is TRBJ1-5; TRBD1 aligns across 9 bases. CDR1 is LNHDA, CDR2 SQIVND, per germline (reference sequence). The CDR3 has 14 amino acids. Unmatched junction bases numbered 3, after V lost 5 bases and J lost 4 bases. Here the CDR3 reads CASSGDRANQPQHF. CDR3 in DNA: TGTGCCAGTAGTGGGGACAGGGCGAATCAGCCCCAGCATTTT.

The V call is TRBV27, the J call TRBJ1-2; D not resolved. Trimming removed 3 bases at V and 8 bases at J, with 10 bases between. Germline V lookup: CDR1 MNHEY, CDR2 SMNVEV (reference sequence). The CDR3 loop spans 12 amino acids. The CDR3 sequence is CASSFPRRGYTF. As DNA, the CDR3 is TGTGCCAGCAGTTTCCCTCGTCGGGGCTACACCTTC.

Note on this clone: This sample also contains other DNA sequences that code for the same CDR3. The chain is built from TRBV2 and TRBJ2-1, with 11 nucleotides matching TRBD2. Losses at the gene ends were 3 bases for V and 4 bases for J; bases not matched to a gene: 2. This CDR3 is built from 15 residues. Germline V gene sequence: CDR1 SNHLY, CDR2 FYNNEI. CDR3 region: CASSELAGGYNEQFF. The CDR3 DNA reads TGTGCCAGCAGTGAGCTAGCGGGAGGATACAATGAGCAGTTCTTC.